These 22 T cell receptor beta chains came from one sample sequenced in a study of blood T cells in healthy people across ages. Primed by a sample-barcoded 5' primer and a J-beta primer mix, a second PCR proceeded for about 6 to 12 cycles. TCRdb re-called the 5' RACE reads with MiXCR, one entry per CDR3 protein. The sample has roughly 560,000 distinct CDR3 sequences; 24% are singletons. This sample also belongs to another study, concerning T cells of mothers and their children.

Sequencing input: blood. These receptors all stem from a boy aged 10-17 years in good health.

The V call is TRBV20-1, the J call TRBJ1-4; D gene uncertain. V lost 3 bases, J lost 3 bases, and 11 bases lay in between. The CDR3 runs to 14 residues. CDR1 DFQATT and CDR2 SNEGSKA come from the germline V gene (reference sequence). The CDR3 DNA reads TGCAGTGCTAGGTCCAGCCGGGCTAATGAAAAACTGTTTTTT. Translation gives CSARSSRANEKLFF.

The CDR3 loop is CASSLELGSRTYGYTF. CDR3 coding DNA: TGTGCCAGCAGCTTGGAACTTGGGTCCAGGACCTATGGCTACACCTTC. This sequence joins TRBV5-4 and TRBJ1-2; unclear D gene. The germline CDR1 and CDR2 sequences are SGHNT and YYREEE (reference sequence). Trimming took off 0 bases at V and 4 bases at J, with 16 bases between the two ends. The CDR3 consists of 16 residues.

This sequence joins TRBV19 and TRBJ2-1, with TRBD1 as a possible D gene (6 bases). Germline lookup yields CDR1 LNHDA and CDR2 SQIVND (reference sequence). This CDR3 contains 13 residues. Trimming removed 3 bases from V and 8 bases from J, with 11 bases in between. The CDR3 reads CASSISRGDEQFF. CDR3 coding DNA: TGTGCCAGTAGTATCTCCAGGGGCGATGAGCAGTTCTTC. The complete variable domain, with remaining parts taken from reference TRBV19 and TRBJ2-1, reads DGGITQSPKYLFRKEGQNVTLSCEQNLNHDAMYWYRQDPGQGLRLIYYSQIVNDFQKGDIAEGYSVSREKKESFPLTVTSAQKNPTAFYLCASSISRGDEQFFGPGTRLTVL.

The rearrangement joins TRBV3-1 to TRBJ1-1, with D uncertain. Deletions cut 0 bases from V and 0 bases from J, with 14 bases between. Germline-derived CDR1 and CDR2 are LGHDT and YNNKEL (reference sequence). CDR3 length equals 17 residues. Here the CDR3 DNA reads TGTGCCAGCAGCCAAGAGAAGGCTATCGGAATGAACACTGAAGCTTTCTTT. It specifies CASSQEKAIGMNTEAFF.

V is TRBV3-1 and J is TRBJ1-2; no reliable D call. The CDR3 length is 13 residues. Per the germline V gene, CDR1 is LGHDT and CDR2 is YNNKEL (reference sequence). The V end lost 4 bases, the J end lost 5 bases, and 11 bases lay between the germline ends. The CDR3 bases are TGTGCCAGCAGCCGAGGCGGAGGTTATGGCTACACCTTC. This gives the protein CASSRGGGYGYTF.

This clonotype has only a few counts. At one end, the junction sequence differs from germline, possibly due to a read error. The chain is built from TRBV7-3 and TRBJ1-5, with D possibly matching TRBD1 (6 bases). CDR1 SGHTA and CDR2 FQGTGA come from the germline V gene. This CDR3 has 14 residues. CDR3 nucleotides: TGTGCCGGCAGCTTAAGGGCAGGGGAACAGCCCCAGCATTTT. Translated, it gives CAGSLRAGEQPQHF. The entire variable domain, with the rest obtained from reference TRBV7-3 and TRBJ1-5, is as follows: GAGVSQTPSNKVTEKGKYVELRCDPISGHTALYWYRQSLGQGPEFLIYFQGTGAADDSGLPNDRFFAVRPEGSVSTLKIQRTERGDSAVYLCAGSLRAGEQPQHFGDGTRLSIL.

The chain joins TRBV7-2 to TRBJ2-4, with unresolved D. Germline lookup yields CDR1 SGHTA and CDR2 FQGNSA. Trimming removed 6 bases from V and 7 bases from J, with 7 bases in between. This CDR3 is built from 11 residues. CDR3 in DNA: TGTGCCAGCAGTACAAGCAACATTCAGTACTTC. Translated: CASSTSNIQYF.

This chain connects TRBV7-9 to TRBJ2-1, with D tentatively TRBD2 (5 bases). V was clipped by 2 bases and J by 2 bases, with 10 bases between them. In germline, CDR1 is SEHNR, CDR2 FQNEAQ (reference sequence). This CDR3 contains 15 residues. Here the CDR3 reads CASSLLPSPYNEQFF. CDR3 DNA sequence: TGTGCCAGCAGCTTACTACCTAGCCCCTACAATGAGCAGTTCTTC.

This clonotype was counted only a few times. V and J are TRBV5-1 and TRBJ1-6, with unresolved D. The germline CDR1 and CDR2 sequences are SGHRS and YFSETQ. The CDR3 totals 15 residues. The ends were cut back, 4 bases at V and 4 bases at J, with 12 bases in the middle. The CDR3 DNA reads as TGCGCCAGCAGCCGGGAGGAGGGATATAATTCACCCCTCCACTTT. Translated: CASSREEGYNSPLHF.

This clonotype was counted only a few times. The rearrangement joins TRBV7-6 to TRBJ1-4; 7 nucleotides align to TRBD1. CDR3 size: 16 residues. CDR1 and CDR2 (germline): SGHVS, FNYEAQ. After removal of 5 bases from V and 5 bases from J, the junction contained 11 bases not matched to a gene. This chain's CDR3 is CASSDKTGQLNEKLFF. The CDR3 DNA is TGTGCCAGCAGCGACAAAACGGGACAGTTAAATGAAAAACTGTTTTTT. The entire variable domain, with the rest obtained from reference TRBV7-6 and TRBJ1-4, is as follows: GAGVSQSPRYKVTKRGQDVALRCDPISGHVSLYWYRQALGQGPEFLTYFNYEAQQDKSGLPNDRFSAERPEGSISTLTIQRTEQRDSAMYRCASSDKTGQLNEKLFFGSGTQLSVL.

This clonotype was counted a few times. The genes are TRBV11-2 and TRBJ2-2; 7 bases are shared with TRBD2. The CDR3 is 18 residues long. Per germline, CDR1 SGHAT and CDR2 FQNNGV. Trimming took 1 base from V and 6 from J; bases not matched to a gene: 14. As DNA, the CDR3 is TGTGCCAGCAGCTTAGTTGGACGGGGGGTGGGTCGTTCCGGGGAGCTGTTTTTT. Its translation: CASSLVGRGVGRSGELFF.

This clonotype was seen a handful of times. This CDR3 is CSARAGTGQETQYF. DNA for the CDR3: TGCAGTGCTAGAGCTGGGACCGGACAAGAGACCCAGTACTTC. V usage is TRBV20-1 and J usage is TRBJ2-5; either TRBD1 or TRBD2 may supply D (5 bases each). Germline CDR1 is DFQATT and CDR2 is SNEGSKA (reference sequence). The V end lost 1 base, the J end lost 2 bases, and 11 bases lay between the germline ends. The CDR3 loop spans 14 amino acids.

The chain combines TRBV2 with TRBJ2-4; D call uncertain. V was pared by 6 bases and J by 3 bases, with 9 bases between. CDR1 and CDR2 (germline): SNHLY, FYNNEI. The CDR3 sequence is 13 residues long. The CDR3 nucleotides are TGTGCCAGCAGAAGTACCTTCAAAAACATTCAGTACTTC. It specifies CASRSTFKNIQYF.

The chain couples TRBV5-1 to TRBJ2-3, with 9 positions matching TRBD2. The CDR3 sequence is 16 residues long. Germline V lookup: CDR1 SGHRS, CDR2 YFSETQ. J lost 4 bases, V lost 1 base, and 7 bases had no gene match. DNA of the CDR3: TGCGCCAGCAGCTTGCGTCTAGCGGGAATCCCAGATACGCAGTATTTT. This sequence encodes CASSLRLAGIPDTQYF.

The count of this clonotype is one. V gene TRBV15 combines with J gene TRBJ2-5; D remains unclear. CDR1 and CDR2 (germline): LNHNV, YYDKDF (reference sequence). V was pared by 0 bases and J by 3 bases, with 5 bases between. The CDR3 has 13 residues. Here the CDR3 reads CATSRDGEETQYF. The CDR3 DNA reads TGTGCCACCAGCAGAGATGGGGAAGAGACCCAGTACTTC.

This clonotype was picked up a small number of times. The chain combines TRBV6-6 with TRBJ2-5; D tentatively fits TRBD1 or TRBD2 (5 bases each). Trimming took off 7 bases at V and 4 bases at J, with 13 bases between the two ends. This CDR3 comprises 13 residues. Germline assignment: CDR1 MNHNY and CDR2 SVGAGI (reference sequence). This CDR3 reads CASIWDAGETQYF. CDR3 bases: TGTGCCAGCATCTGGGACGCGGGAGAGACCCAGTACTTC.

The CDR3 DNA reads TGTGCCAGCAGTTTATTCGTCTTGGACAGCCCTAATGAAAAACTGTTTTTT. Its protein is CASSLFVLDSPNEKLFF. J is TRBJ1-4 and V is TRBV28; the D gene is possibly TRBD1 (6 bases). Germline CDR1 and CDR2: MDHEN and SYDVKM. V was cut by 1 base and J by 3 bases, with 15 bases left in between. This CDR3 is built from 17 residues.

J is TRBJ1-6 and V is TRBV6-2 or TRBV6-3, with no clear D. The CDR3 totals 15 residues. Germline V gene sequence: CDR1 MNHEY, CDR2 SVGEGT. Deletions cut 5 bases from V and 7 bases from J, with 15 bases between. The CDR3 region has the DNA TGTGCCAGCAGTCCCCTCGGAGTGCCCAATTCACCCCTCCACTTT. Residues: CASSPLGVPNSPLHF.

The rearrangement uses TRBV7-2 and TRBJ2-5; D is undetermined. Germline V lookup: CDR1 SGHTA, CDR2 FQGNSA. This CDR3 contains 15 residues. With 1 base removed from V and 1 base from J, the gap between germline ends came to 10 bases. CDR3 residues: CASSLGPGSQETQYF. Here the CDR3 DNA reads TGTGCCAGCAGCTTAGGTCCCGGGTCCCAAGAGACCCAGTACTTC.

CDR3 DNA: TGTGCCAGCAGCCAGGTGCGGACAGGGCATTACGAGCAGTACTTC. Translation: CASSQVRTGHYEQYF. J is TRBJ2-7 and V is TRBV12-3 or TRBV12-4, with TRBD1 matching over 8 bases. The CDR3 totals 15 residues. Germline trimming cut 6 bases from V and 4 bases from J; bases unmatched to any gene: 11.

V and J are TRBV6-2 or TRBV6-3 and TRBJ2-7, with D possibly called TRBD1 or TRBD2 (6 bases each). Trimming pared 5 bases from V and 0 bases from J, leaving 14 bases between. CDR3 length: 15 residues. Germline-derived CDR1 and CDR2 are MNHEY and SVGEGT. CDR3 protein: CASSPRGLFSYEQYF. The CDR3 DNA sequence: TGTGCCAGCAGTCCCCGGGGGCTGTTCTCCTACGAGCAGTACTTC.

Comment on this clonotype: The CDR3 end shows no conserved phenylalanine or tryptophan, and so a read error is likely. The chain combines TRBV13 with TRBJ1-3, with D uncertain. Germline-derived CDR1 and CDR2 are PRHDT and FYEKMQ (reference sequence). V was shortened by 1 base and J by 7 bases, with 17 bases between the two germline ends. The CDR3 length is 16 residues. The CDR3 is CASSLEGAGGRNTIYL. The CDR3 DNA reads TGTGCCAGCAGCTTAGAGGGAGCAGGAGGGCGGAACACCATATATCTT.